This T cell receptor beta chain was obtained from a study of beta chain features in type 1 diabetes. The overall study: Cell yields, gender and age were comparable in patients and healthy donors. The examined sorted cells totaled 110 million or so across samples. General observations from the study: Researchers report that Type 1 diabetes patients had moderately but significantly shorter TCRB CDR3s across all four CD4+ subsets.

The collection from each donor was one heparinised blood draw averaging roughly 110 mL. As concerns this clone: The antigen is not known.

Expressed TCRB transcripts were sequenced because the isolated RNA had all been reverse transcribed beforehand. Sequenced by immunoSEQ multiplex PCR; TCRdb stores in-frame clones only, minus some. The sample contains more than 300,000 clones, about a tenth of which appear only once. The sample taken for sequencing was central memory CD4+ T cells from blood. This sequence was found in a man aged 25 to 45 with type 1 diabetes.

In DNA form, the CDR3 reads TGCAGTGCTAAGGGCACAGATACGCAGTATTTT. Translated, it gives CSAKGTDTQYF. The gene calls are TRBV20-1 and TRBJ2-3; D not certain. Trimming took off 4 bases at V and 1 base at J, with 3 bases between the two ends. The length of the CDR3 is 11 residues. Germline assignment: CDR1 DFQATT and CDR2 SNEGSKA (reference sequence).